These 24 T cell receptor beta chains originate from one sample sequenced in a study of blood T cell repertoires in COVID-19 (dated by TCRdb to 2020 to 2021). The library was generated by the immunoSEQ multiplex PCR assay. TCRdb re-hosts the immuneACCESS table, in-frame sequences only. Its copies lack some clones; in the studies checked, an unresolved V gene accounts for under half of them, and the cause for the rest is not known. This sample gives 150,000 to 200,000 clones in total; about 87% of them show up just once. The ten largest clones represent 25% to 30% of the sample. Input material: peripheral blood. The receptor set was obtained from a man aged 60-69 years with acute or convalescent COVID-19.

The CDR3 region has the DNA TGTGCCAGCAGCCCAGACAGCTCTGGAAACACCATATATTTT. This translates into CASSPDSSGNTIYF. The gene calls are TRBV9 and TRBJ1-3; possible D gene TRBD1, 5 bases. The CDR3 runs 14 residues. The germline CDR1 and CDR2 sequences are SGDLS and YYNGEE. Trimming cost V 4 bases and J 0 bases, with 8 bases left between them.

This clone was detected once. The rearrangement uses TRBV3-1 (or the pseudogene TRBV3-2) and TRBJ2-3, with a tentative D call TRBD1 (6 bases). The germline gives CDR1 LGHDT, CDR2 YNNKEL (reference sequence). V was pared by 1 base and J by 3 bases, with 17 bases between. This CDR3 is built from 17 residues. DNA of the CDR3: TGTGCCAGCAGCCAAGTTTCCTCAGGGGCGCCGACAGATACGCAGTATTTT. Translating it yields CASSQVSSGAPTDTQYF.

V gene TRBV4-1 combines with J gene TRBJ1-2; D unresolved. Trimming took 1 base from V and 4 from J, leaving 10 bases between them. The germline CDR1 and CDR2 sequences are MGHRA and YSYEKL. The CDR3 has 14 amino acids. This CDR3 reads CASSQATVGYGYTF. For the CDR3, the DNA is TGCGCCAGCAGCCAAGCTACAGTAGGCTATGGCTACACCTTC.

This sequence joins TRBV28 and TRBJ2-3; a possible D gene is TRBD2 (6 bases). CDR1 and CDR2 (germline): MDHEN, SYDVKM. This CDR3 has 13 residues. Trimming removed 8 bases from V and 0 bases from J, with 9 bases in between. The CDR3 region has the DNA TGTGCCAGCGGTGGGGGGAGCACAGATACGCAGTATTTT. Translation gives CASGGGSTDTQYF.

The CDR3 sequence is CASSLSTPGGTGELFF. The CDR3 DNA reads as TGCGCCAGCAGCTTGTCTACTCCGGGGGGCACCGGGGAGCTGTTTTTT. This chain links TRBV5-1 with TRBJ2-2, with 7 bases fitting TRBD2. CDR1 is SGHRS, CDR2 YFSETQ, per germline. This CDR3 is 16 amino acids long. J lost 4 bases, V lost 1 base, and 7 bases had no gene match.

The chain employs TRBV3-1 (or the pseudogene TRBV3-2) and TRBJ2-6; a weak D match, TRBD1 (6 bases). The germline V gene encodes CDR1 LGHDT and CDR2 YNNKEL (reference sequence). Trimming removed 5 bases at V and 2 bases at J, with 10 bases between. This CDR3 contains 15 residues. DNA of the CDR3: TGTGCCAGCAGCAGTGGGGGCACTGGGGCCAACGTCCTGACTTTC. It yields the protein CASSSGGTGANVLTF.

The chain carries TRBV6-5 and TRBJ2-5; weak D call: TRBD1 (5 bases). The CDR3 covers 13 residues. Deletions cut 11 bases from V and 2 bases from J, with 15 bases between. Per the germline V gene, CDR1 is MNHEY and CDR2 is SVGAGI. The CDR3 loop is CAVRVGAQETQYF. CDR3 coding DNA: TGTGCCGTCAGGGTTGGGGCGCAAGAGACCCAGTACTTC.

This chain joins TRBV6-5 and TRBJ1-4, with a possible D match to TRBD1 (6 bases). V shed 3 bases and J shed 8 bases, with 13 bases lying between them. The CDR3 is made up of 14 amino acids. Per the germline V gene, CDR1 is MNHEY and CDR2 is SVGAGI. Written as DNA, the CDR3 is TGTGCCAGCAGTTATAACAGGGCGGACGAAAAACTGTTTTTT. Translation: CASSYNRADEKLFF.

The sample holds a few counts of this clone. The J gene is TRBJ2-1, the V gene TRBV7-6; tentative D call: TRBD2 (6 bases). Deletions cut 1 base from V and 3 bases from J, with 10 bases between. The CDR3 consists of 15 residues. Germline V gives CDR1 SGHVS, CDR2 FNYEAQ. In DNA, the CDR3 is TGTGCCAGCAGCTTAGGGGACTCAAACTACAATGAGCAGTTCTTC. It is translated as CASSLGDSNYNEQFF.

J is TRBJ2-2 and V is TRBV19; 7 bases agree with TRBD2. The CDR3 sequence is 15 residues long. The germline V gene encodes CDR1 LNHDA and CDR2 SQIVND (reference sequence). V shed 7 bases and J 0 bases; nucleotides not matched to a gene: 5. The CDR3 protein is CASKLGGSNTGELFF. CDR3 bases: TGTGCCAGTAAATTGGGAGGGTCGAACACCGGGGAGCTGTTTTTT.

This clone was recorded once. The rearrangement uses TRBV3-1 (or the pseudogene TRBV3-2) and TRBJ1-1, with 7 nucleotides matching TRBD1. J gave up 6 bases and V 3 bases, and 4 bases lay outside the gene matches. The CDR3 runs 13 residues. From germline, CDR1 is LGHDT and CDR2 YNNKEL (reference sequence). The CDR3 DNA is TGTGCCAGCAGCCAGAACCAGGGGGCTGAAGCTTTCTTT. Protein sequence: CASSQNQGAEAFF.

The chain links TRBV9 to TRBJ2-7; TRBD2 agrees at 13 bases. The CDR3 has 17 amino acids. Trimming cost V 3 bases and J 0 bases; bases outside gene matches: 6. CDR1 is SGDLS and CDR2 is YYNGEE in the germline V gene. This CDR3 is CASSDGTSGDPSYEQYF. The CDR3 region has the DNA TGTGCCAGCAGCGATGGGACTAGCGGGGACCCCTCCTACGAGCAGTACTTC.

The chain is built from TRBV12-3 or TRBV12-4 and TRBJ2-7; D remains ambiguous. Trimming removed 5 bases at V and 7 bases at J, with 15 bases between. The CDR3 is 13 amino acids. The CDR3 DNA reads TGTGCCAGCAGTCTGACACTCTCCTGGGAGCAGTACTTC. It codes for CASSLTLSWEQYF.

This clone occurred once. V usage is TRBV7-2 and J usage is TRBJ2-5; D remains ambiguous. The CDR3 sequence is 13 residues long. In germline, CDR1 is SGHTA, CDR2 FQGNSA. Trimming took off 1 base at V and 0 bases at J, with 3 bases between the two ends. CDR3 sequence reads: CASSLGHQETQYF. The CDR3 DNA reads TGTGCCAGCAGCTTAGGGCACCAAGAGACCCAGTACTTC. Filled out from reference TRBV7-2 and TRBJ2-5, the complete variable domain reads GAGVSQSPSNKVTEKGKDVELRCDPISGHTALYWYRQSLGQGLEFLIYFQGNSAPDKSGLPSDRFSAERTGGSVSTLTIQRTQQEDSAVYLCASSLGHQETQYFGPGTRLLVL.

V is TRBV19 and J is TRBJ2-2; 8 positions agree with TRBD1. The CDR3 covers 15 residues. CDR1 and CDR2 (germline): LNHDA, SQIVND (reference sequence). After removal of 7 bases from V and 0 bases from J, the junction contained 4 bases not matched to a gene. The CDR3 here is CASKTGQANTGELFF. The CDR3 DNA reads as TGTGCCAGTAAAACGGGACAGGCGAACACCGGGGAGCTGTTTTTT.

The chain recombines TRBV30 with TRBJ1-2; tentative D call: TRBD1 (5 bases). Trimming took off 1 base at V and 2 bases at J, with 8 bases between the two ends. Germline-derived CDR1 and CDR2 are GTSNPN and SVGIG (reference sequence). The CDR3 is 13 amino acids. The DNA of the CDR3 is TGTGCCTGGAGTGAGCGGGGGAACTATGGCTACACCTTC. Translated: CAWSERGNYGYTF.

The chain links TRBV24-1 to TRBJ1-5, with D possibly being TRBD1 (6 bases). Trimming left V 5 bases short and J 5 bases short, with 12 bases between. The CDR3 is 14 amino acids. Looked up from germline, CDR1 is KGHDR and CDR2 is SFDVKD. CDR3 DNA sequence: TGTGCCACCAGTGGTGGGGGCTCGGATCAGCCCCAGCATTTT. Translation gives CATSGGGSDQPQHF.

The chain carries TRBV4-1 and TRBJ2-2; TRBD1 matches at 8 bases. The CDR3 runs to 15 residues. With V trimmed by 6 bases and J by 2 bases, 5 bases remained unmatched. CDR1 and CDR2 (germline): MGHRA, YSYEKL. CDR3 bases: TGCGCCAGCAGAGGGACAGGCAGAAACACCGGGGAGCTGTTTTTT. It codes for CASRGTGRNTGELFF.

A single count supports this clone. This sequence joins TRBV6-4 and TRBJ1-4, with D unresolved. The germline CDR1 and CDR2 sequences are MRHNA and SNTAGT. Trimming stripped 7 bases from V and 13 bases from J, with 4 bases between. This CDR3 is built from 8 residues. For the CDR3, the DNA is TGTGCCAGCACCGGACTGTTTTTT. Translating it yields CASTGLFF.

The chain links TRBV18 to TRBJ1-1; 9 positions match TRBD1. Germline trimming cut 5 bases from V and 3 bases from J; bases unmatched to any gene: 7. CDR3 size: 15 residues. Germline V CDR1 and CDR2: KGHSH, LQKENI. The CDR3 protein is CASSAGTGLDTEAFF. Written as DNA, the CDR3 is TGTGCCAGCTCAGCCGGGACAGGGTTGGACACTGAAGCTTTCTTT.

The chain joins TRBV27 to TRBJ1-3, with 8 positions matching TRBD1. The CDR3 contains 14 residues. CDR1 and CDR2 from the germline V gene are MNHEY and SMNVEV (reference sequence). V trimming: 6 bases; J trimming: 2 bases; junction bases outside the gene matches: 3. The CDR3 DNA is TGTGCCAGCAGGGAACAGGGGGCTGGAAACACCATATATTTT. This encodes CASREQGAGNTIYF.

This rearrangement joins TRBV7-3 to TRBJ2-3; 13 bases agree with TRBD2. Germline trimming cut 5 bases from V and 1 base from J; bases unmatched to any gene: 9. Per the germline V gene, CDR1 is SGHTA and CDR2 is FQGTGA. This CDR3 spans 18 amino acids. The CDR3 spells CASSPIGGLAGRTDTQYF. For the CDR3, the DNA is TGTGCCAGCAGCCCGATCGGGGGACTAGCGGGACGCACAGATACGCAGTATTTT.

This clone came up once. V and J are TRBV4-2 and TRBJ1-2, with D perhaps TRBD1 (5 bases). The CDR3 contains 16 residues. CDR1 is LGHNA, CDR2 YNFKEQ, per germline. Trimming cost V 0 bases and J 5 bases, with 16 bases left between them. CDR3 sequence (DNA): TGTGCCAGCAGCCAAGATTTGGGCGACAGTGAGTATGGCTACACCTTC. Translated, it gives CASSQDLGDSEYGYTF.

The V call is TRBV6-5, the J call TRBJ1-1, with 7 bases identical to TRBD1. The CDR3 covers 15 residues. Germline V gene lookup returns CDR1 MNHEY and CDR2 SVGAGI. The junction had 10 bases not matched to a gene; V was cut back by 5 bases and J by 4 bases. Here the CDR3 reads CASSRGTGVSTEAFF. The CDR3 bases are TGTGCCAGCAGTCGCGGAACAGGGGTTTCCACTGAAGCTTTCTTT.